The entry below describes one T cell receptor beta chain. In the original workflow: Researchers report that nucleated cell counts were estimated from reference gene primer amplification. Some clones are missing from TCRdb's copy, which holds only in-frame ones; the method was immunoSEQ multiplex PCR. V, J and clone size reflect that table, while D and trimming were determined from the DNA. Of around 78,000 clones in the sample, roughly 85% were seen once. The data originate from a study of blood T cell repertoires in COVID-19. Trimming at V came to 5 bases and at J to 3 bases, leaving 4 bases not matched to a gene. The CDR3 covers 14 residues. Germline values: CDR1 KGHSH, CDR2 LQKENI.

J is TRBJ2-1 and V is TRBV18; 7 bases map to TRBD1. The sequenced sample was peripheral blood. This receptor was taken from a human donor in a cohort sampled during active COVID-19. CDR3 sequence: CASSRQGNYNEQFF. The CDR3 nucleotides are TGTGCCAGCTCAAGACAGGGAAACTACAATGAGCAGTTCTTC.